This TCR beta chain was profiled in a study of blood T cell repertoires in COVID-19 (dated by TCRdb to the early 2020s). Looking at the study overall: Collaborator samples came from the United States, Italy and Spain and covered acute and convalescent phases of COVID-19. The prospective study material was composed of cDNA or gDNA derived from T cells, B-cell-depleted T cells, or PBMCs. The dataset comprised deeply sampled blood TCRbeta repertoires from subjects exposed to, actively infected with, or recovered from COVID-19. The repertoires were made available in a free public database intended to serve as a resource for research on the immune response to SARS-CoV-2. The samples were drawn from the first 160 participants of the ongoing ImmuneRACE study and from roughly 1,300 subjects provided by 6 global collaborators. The sample metadata nearly always contained a de-identified subject ID, COVID-19 status, age in years and sex. Where HLA class I and class II types were available, the types were taken from metadata supplied by the sample provider, not from assay-based typing. The paper as a whole reports these results and caveats: Clinical and demographic metadata were provided uncurated, with the amount varying by source and participant.

Regarding this clone: The antigen this receptor binds is unknown. No much larger clone is present one base from it, and per-base qualities are unavailable.

TCRbeta CDR3 regions were amplified from genomic DNA by means of the immunoSEQ Assay, a bias-controlled multiplex PCR. Under the source paper's analysis protocol: Within the assay, amplification of reference gene primers was used to estimate how many nucleated cells each sample contained. To quantify the absolute abundance of each unique TCRbeta CDR3 rearrangement, sequence reads were collapsed and filtered. For each sample, productive Simpson clonality was calculated as the square root of Simpson's diversity index over productive rearrangements. TCRdb mirrors the immuneACCESS table, restricted to in-frame sequences. Some clones are absent from its copies; in checked studies, under half trace to an unresolved V gene, and the reason for the others is unknown. V and J calls plus clone size are reproduced from that table; the DNA served to infer D and trimming. For this sample there are fewer than 250,000 clones; roughly 85% appear just once. The ten most abundant clones make up about 8.2% of the sample.

Participants in the prospective study were enrolled through a virtual design, were aged 18 to 89 years, and lived in about 25 United States geographic areas. To assign participants to cohorts, the prospective study relied on clinical history that participants themselves reported in a screening survey and a study questionnaire. In the prospective study, whole blood, serum and a nasopharyngeal or oropharyngeal swab were collected from each participant by mobile phlebotomists. Additional blood draws and questionnaires over an approximately 2-month period could optionally be provided by prospective study participants. Before DNA extraction, blood samples from the prospective study were shipped at room temperature or frozen. Per the germline V gene (reference sequence), MNHEY is the CDR1 and SMNVEV is the CDR2. V and J are trimmed by 3 bases and 6 bases, and the gene matches miss 1 base of the junction. The CDR3 goes from the cysteine to the phenylalanine over 13 residues. The DNA shown is the 39-base CDR3, in frame from base 1.

This receptor was taken from a woman aged 50 to 65 with acute COVID-19. Sequenced material: PBMCs or T cells enriched from blood (not recorded which). The rearrangement combines TRBV27 with TRBJ1-2, with 10 bases in between that match TRBD1. The DNA is as follows: TGTGCCAGCAGTTTGACAGGGGGCCATGGCTACACCTTC. The resulting protein is CASSLTGGHGYTF.